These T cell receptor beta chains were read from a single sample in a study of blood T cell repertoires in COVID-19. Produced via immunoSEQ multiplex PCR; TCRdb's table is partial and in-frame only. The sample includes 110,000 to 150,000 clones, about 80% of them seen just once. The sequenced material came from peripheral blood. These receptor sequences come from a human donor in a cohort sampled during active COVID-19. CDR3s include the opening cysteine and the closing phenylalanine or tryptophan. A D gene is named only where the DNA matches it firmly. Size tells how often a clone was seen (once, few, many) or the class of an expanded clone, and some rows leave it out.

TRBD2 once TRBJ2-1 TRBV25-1 CASSVPGLGHEQFF TGTGCCAGCAGTGTTCCGGGACTAGGCCATGAGCAGTTCTTC
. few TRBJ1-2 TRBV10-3 CAISESGDWAEDTF TGTGCCATCAGTGAGTCTGGGGACTGGGCCGAGGACACCTTC
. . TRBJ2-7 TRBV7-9 CASSLARGRSSSYEQYF TGTGCCAGCAGTCTCGCCAGGGGCAGATCCAGCTCCTACGAGCAGTACTTC
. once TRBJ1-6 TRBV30 CAWSVLRSSYNSPLHF TGTGCCTGGAGTGTACTACGGAGCTCCTATAATTCACCCCTCCACTTT
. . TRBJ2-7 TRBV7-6 CASSPARGIEQYF TGTGCCAGCAGCCCAGCCAGGGGCATCGAGCAGTACTTC
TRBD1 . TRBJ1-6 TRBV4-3 CASSPRQGAGDNSPLHF TGCGCCAGCAGCCCCCGACAGGGGGCAGGAGATAATTCACCCCTCCACTTT
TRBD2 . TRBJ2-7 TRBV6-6 CASSPRTLGLAGVNEQYF TGTGCCAGCAGTCCTAGAACCCTCGGACTAGCGGGAGTTAACGAGCAGTACTTC
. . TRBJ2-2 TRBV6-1 CASSETWRRDTGELFF TGTGCCAGCAGTGAAACGTGGAGGCGGGACACCGGGGAGCTGTTTTTT
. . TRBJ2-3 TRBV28 CASTDPRGPTDTQYF TGTGCCAGCACTGACCCGCGGGGCCCCACAGATACGCAGTATTTT
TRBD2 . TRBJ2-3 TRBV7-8 CASSLGLASGVKGDTQYF TGTGCCAGCAGCTTAGGGCTTGCTAGCGGGGTTAAAGGGGATACGCAGTATTTT
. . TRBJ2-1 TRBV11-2 CASSLAGSFFLSENEQFF TGTGCCAGCAGCTTAGCGGGTTCTTTCTTTTTAAGCGAGAATGAGCAGTTCTTC
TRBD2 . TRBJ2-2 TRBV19 CASSTRLAGALRDTGELFF TGTGCCAGTAGTACACGACTAGCGGGAGCCCTGAGGGACACCGGGGAGCTGTTTTTT
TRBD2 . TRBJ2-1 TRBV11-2 CASSFGRANEQFF TGTGCCAGCAGCTTCGGGAGGGCCAATGAGCAGTTCTTC
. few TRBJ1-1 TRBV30 CAWTRRPPNTEAFF TGTGCCTGGACCAGGAGGCCTCCGAACACTGAAGCTTTCTTT
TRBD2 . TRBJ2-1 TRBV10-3 CAISVGDGTSGYNEQFF TGTGCCATCAGTGTAGGGGACGGGACTAGCGGCTACAATGAGCAGTTCTTC
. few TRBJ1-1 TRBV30 CAWSVNRDTEAFF TGTGCCTGGAGTGTGAACAGGGACACTGAAGCTTTCTTT
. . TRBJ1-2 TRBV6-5 CASSYLGHSTNYGYTF TGTGCCAGCAGTTACTTGGGGCACAGCACTAACTATGGCTACACCTTC
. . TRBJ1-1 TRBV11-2 CASSRNSVGEAFF TGTGCCAGCAGCCGTAATTCGGTCGGGGAAGCTTTCTTT
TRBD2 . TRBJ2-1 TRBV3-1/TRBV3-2 CASSPLPRRESDNEQFF TGTGCCAGCAGCCCTTTACCCCGGCGGGAGAGTGACAATGAGCAGTTCTTC
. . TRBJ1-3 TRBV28 CASSLDTGFSGNTIYF TGTGCCAGCAGTTTAGACACAGGGTTCTCTGGAAACACCATATATTTT
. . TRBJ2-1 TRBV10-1 CAKRRISYNEQFF TGCGCCAAACGGAGAATCTCCTACAATGAGCAGTTCTTC
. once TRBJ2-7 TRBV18 CASSPGGISYEQYF TGTGCCAGCTCACCAGGGGGCATCTCCTACGAGCAGTACTTC
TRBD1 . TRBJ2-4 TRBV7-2 CASSLWTGQNIQYF TGTGCCAGCAGCCTGTGGACAGGGCAAAACATTCAGTACTTC
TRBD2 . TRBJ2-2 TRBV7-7 CASSSLSGREGGELFF TGTGCTAGCAGCTCTCTAAGCGGGAGGGAAGGCGGGGAGCTGTTTTTT
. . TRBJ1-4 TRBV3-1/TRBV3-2 CASSQDMNEKLFF TGTGCCAGCAGCCAAGATATGAATGAAAAACTGTTTTTT
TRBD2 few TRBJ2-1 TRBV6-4 CASSPLAGAYNEQFF TGTGCCAGCAGCCCTCTAGCGGGAGCTTACAATGAGCAGTTCTTC
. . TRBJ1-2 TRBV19 CASSIGPEDYYYGYTF TGTGCCAGTAGTATTGGACCCGAGGACTATTACTATGGCTACACCTTC
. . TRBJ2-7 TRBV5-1 CASSSGLTSSYEQYF TGCGCCAGCAGCTCGGGACTTACGAGCTCCTACGAGCAGTACTTC
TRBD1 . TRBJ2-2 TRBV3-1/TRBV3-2 CASSQGGGPNTGELFF TGTGCCAGCAGCCAAGGAGGGGGCCCAAACACCGGGGAGCTGTTTTTT
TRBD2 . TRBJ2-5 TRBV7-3 CASSLMGGPPETQYF TGTGCCAGCAGCTTAATGGGAGGGCCCCCAGAGACCCAGTACTTC
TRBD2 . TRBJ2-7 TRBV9 CASSPQKVAGERSYEQYF TGTGCCAGCAGCCCCCAAAAGGTAGCGGGAGAGAGGTCCTACGAGCAGTACTTC
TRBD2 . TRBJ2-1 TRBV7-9 CASSLLTSGRNEQFF TGTGCCAGCAGCTTATTAACTAGCGGGAGAAATGAGCAGTTCTTC
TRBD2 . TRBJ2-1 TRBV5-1 CASSLWGASGRAHEQFF TGCGCCAGCAGCTTGTGGGGGGCTAGCGGGAGGGCACATGAGCAGTTCTTC
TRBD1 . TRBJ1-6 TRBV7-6 CASSPSRTGTNSPLHF TGTGCCAGCAGCCCCAGCAGGACAGGGACGAATTCACCCCTCCACTTT
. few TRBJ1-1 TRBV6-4 CASSAGHNTEAFF TGTGCCAGCAGTGCTGGACACAACACTGAAGCTTTCTTT
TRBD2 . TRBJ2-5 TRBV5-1 CASSLAGGPSETQYF TGCGCCAGCAGCTTAGCGGGAGGGCCCTCAGAGACCCAGTACTTC
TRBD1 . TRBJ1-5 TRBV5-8 CASSLIGQGNQPQHF TGTGCCAGCAGCTTGATAGGACAGGGCAATCAGCCCCAGCATTTT
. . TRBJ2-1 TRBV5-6 CASSLAPDSYNEQFF TGTGCCAGCAGCTTGGCCCCGGACAGTTACAATGAGCAGTTCTTC
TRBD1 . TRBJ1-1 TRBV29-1 CSVALAGGKDTEAFF TGCAGCGTTGCCCTTGCAGGGGGGAAGGACACTGAAGCTTTCTTT
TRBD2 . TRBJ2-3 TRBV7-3 CASSRTSGSSTDTQYF TGTGCCAGCAGCAGGACTAGCGGGTCTAGCACAGATACGCAGTATTTT
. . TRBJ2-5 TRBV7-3 CASSLMGAQETQYF TGTGCCAGCAGCTTAATGGGGGCCCAAGAGACCCAGTACTTC
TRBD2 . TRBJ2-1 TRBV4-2 CASSHDPRLAGVGYNEQFF TGTGCCAGCAGCCATGACCCGCGACTAGCGGGAGTGGGCTACAATGAGCAGTTCTTC
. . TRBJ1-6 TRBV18 CASSPVPGGPNSPLHF TGTGCCAGCTCACCCGTTCCCGGGGGGCCTAATTCACCCCTCCACTTT
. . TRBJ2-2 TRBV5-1 CASSFGRLGGVGTGELFF TGCGCCAGCAGCTTCGGACGGTTGGGGGGAGTGGGCACCGGGGAGCTGTTTTTT
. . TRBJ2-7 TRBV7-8 CASSGRIDTYEQYF TGTGCCAGCAGCGGCCGCATTGATACCTACGAGCAGTACTTC
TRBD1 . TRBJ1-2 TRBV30 CAWSGPGTGLGNGYTF TGTGCCTGGAGCGGTCCCGGGACAGGGTTAGGTAATGGCTACACCTTC
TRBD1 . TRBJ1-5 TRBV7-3 CASSPGTDQPQHF TGTGCCAGCAGCCCCGGGACAGATCAGCCCCAGCATTTT
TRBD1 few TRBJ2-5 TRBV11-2 CASSFEQGAETQYF TGTGCCAGCAGCTTTGAGCAGGGGGCAGAGACCCAGTACTTC
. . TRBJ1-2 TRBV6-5 CASLGRLEYGYTF TGTGCCAGCCTGGGGCGACTAGAGTATGGCTACACCTTC
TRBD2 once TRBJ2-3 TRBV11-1 CASSFSGIVTDTQYF TGTGCCAGCAGCTTTAGCGGGATCGTCACAGATACGCAGTATTTT
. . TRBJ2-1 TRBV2 CASSDDRLNEQFF TGTGCCAGCAGTGATGACAGGCTAAATGAGCAGTTCTTC
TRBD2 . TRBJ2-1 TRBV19 CASSIEGLAGYNEQFF TGTGCCAGTAGTATAGAGGGACTAGCGGGATATAATGAGCAGTTCTTC
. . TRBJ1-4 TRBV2 CASSEAGRTKLFF TGTGCCAGCAGTGAAGCGGGCAGGACTAAACTGTTTTTT
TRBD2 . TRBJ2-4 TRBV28 CASSSPRTSGHTKNIQYF TGTGCCAGCAGTTCCCCCCGGACTAGCGGGCACACAAAAAACATTCAGTACTTC
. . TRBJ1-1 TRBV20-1 CSASKGLLGTEAFF TGCAGTGCTAGTAAGGGACTCCTTGGAACTGAAGCTTTCTTT